The rows below give T cell receptor beta chains drawn from one sample of a study of OX40 agonist ivuxolimab in advanced cancers. TCRdb's table, derived via immunoSEQ multiplex PCR, lists solely in-frame clones and lacks some. This table holds 100,000 to 120,000 clones, approximately 90% found once. Here the sequenced sample was CD4+ or CD8+ T cells sorted from blood, taken in a trial of the OX40 agonist ivuxolimab. The receptors stem from an adult with an advanced solid tumor such as melanoma, head and neck, liver or kidney cancer. The CDR3 runs from the conserved cysteine through the conserved F or W. D genes are given only for firm matches. Size is omitted from some rows. Given values are once, few, many or a class for expanded clones.

V,D,J,size,DNA,CDR3
TRBV2,TRBD1,TRBJ1-2,-,TGTGCCAGCAGGACAGGGGGCACTAACTATGGCTACACCTTC,CASRTGGTNYGYTF
TRBV14,-,TRBJ2-7,-,TGTGCCAGCAGCCAACAACAGGGATCCGAGCAGTACTTC,CASSQQQGSEQYF
TRBV7-2,-,TRBJ2-7,few,TGTGCCAGCAGCTTAGCGGGGTTGCGGCAGTACTTC,CASSLAGLRQYF
TRBV20-1,-,TRBJ2-2,-,TGCAGTGCTCCAGACACCGGGGAGCTGTTTTTT,CSAPDTGELFF
TRBV27,-,TRBJ2-1,-,TGTGCCAGCAGTCCACGACGGGGAAGCTATGAGCAGTTCTTC,CASSPRRGSYEQFF
TRBV5-1,TRBD1,TRBJ1-1,-,TGCGCCAGCAGCCTACAGGGACAGAGTATCACTGAAGCTTTCTTT,CASSLQGQSITEAFF
TRBV11-2,-,TRBJ2-7,-,TGTGCCAGCAGCTTAGAAGGTAGCGGCGTTGGAAAGCAGTACTTC,CASSLEGSGVGKQYF
TRBV5-1,-,TRBJ1-2,-,TGCGCCAGCAGCAGAGTGCCTGGGGGGGTTGGAGGCTACACCTTC,CASSRVPGGVGGYTF
TRBV2,-,TRBJ1-2,-,TGTGCCAGCAGTCTGACCCCGTCCGGTAACTATGGCTACACCTTC,CASSLTPSGNYGYTF
TRBV9,-,TRBJ2-4,-,TGTGCCAGCAGCGTCTCCGGGGATGGATACATTCAGTACTTC,CASSVSGDGYIQYF
TRBV30,TRBD1,TRBJ1-5,-,TGTGCCTGGGGGACAGGGAGTCAGCCCCAGCATTTT,CAWGTGSQPQHF
TRBV5-1,-,TRBJ1-2,-,TGCGCCAGCAGCTTAGGGACACCGATCGCATATGGCTACACCTTC,CASSLGTPIAYGYTF
TRBV19,-,TRBJ2-3,-,TGTGCCAGTAGTATTGACAGGAGAAACACAGATACGCAGTATTTT,CASSIDRRNTDTQYF
TRBV27,-,TRBJ2-7,-,TGTGCCAGCAGTTTATCCGGGAGAGCTTACGAGCAGTACTTC,CASSLSGRAYEQYF
TRBV5-1,-,TRBJ1-4,-,TGCGCCAGCAGCTTGGCGTTGGGCAGCAATGAAAAACTGTTTTTT,CASSLALGSNEKLFF
TRBV15,-,TRBJ2-3,-,TGTGCCACCAGCAGAGATACCGCCACAGATACGCAGTATTTT,CATSRDTATDTQYF
TRBV30,TRBD2,TRBJ2-1,-,TGTGCCTGGAGGGACCTTTCGGGACTAGCGGGGCTGGGGCAGTTCTTC,CAWRDLSGLAGLGQFF